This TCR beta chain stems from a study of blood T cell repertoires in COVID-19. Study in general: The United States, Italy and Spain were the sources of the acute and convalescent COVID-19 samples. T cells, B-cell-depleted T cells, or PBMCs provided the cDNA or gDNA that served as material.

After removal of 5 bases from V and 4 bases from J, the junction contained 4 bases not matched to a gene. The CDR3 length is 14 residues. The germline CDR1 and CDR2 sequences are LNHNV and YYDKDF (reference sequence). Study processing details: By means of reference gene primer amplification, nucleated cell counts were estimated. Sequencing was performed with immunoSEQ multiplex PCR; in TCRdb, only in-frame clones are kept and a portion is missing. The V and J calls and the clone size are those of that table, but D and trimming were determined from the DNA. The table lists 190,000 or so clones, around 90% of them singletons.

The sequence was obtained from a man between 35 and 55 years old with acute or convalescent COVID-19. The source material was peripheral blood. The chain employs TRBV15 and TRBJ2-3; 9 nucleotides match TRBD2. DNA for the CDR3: TGTGCCACCAGCTGGCGGGGGGGGGCAGATACGCAGTATTTT. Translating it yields CATSWRGGADTQYF.